A single sample is the source of the 5 T cell receptor beta chains below, sequenced in a study of identical twins. TCRdb independently ran MiXCR on the 5' RACE reads; one entry per CDR3 protein. The data hold hundreds of thousands of distinct CDR3 sequences, with 5.5% to 6.5% observed a single time. Input material: naive T cells sorted from blood. The receptor source for this set is a man aged 18-30 years in good health.

This clonotype was seen repeatedly, ten times or more. The chain couples TRBV7-6 to TRBJ1-5, with D perhaps TRBD1 (6 bases). This CDR3 comprises 14 residues. CDR1 is SGHVS, CDR2 FNYEAQ, per germline. Trimming removed 1 base from V and 7 bases from J, with 11 bases in between. CDR3 region: CASSLETGGQPQHF. In nucleotides, the CDR3 is TGTGCCAGCAGCTTAGAGACAGGAGGCCAGCCCCAGCATTTT.

This chain uses TRBV10-3 with TRBJ2-1; 9 bases fit TRBD2. Germline-derived CDR1 and CDR2 are ENHRY and SYGVKD. This CDR3 has 15 residues. V trimming: 11 bases; J trimming: 3 bases; junction bases outside the gene matches: 11. The CDR3 nucleotides are TGTGCCGTCACGTTGCGGGAGGGTGACTACAATGAGCAGTTCTTC. Residues: CAVTLREGDYNEQFF.

The chain joins TRBV7-9 to TRBJ2-7, with TRBD1 matching over 7 bases. CDR3 size: 14 residues. The germline V gene encodes CDR1 SEHNR and CDR2 FQNEAQ (reference sequence). J was trimmed by 0 bases and V by 5 bases; bases with no gene match: 4. CDR3 residues: CASSRDSASYEQYF. The CDR3 DNA is TGTGCCAGCAGCAGGGACAGTGCCTCCTACGAGCAGTACTTC.

The rearrangement joins TRBV9 to TRBJ2-5; 8 nucleotides align to TRBD2. The CDR3 length is 15 residues. Germline trimming cut 4 bases from V and 3 bases from J; bases unmatched to any gene: 8. Germline V gene data show CDR1 as SGDLS and CDR2 as YYNGEE. CDR3 sequence reads: CASSLGTRTEETQYF. The DNA of the CDR3 is TGTGCCAGCAGCCTCGGGACTAGGACAGAAGAGACCCAGTACTTC.

This clonotype was seen ten or more times. Here the CDR3 DNA reads TGCAGTGCTAGCCTAGCGGGAGCACATGAGCAGTTCTTC. Amino acid sequence: CSASLAGAHEQFF. V is TRBV20-1 and J is TRBJ2-1; 10 bases are shared with TRBD2. Germline CDR1 DFQATT, CDR2 SNEGSKA (reference sequence). J lost 8 bases, V lost 3 bases, and 4 bases had no gene match. CDR3 size: 13 residues.